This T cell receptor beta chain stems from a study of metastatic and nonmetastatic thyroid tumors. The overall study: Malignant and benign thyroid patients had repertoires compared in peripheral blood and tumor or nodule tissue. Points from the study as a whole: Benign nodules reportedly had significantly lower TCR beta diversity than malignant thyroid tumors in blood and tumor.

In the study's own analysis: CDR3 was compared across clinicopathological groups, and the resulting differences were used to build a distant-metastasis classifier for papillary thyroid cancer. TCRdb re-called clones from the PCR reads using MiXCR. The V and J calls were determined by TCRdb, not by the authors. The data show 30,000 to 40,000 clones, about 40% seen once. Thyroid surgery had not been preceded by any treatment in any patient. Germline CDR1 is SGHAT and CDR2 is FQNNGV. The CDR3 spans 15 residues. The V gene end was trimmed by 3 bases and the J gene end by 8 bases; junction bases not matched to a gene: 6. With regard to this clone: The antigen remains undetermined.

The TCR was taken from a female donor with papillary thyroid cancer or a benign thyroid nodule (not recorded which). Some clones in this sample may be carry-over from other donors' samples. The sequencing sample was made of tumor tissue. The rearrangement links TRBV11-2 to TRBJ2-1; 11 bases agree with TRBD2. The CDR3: CASSFTSGSRDEQFF. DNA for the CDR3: TGTGCCAGCAGCTTTACTAGCGGGAGTCGCGATGAGCAGTTCTTC.